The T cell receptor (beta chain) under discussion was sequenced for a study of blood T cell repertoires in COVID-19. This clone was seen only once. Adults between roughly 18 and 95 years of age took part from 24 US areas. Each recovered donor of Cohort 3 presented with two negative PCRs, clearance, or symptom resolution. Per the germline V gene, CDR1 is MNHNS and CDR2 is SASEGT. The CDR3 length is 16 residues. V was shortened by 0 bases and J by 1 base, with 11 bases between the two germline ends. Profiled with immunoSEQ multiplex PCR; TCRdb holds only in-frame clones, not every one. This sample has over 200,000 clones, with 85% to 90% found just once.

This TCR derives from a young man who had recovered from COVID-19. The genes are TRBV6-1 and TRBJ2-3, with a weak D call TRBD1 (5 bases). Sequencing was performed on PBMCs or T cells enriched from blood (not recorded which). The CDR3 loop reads CASSEAARARTDTQYF. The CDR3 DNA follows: TGTGCCAGCAGTGAAGCAGCCAGGGCCCGCACAGATACGCAGTATTTT.